Here is one T cell receptor (beta chain) with its context. V lost 2 bases and J lost 3; bases outside the gene matches: 3. The CDR3 loop spans 14 amino acids. The germline V gene has CDR1 KGHDR and CDR2 SFDVKD. As handled by the study authors: Estimation of nucleated cell counts was performed using reference gene primer amplification. Generated by immunoSEQ multiplex PCR, the TCRdb table keeps only in-frame clones and is missing some. That table gives V, J and clone size, and the DNA gave D and trimming. Of approximately 320,000 clones listed, over 75% are singletons. These data come from a study of blood T cell repertoires in COVID-19. At the level of the study: There were acute and convalescent COVID-19 samples, and they came from the United States, Italy and Spain. In each case, the material was cDNA or gDNA derived from T cells, B-cell-depleted T cells, or PBMCs.

This clonotype was obtained from a human donor in a cohort sampled during active COVID-19. The sample taken for sequencing was peripheral blood. The J gene is TRBJ2-7, the V gene TRBV24-1; 7 positions agree with TRBD2. The CDR3 coding sequence is TGTGCCACCAGTGATTCCGGGGAGGGCTACGAGCAGTACTTC. It specifies CATSDSGEGYEQYF.